The rows below give T cell receptor beta chains drawn from one sample of a study of shared clonotypes between healthy human individuals. The method was immunoSEQ multiplex PCR; TCRdb's version includes in-frame clones alone and lacks a portion of them. The sample holds about 2.1 million clones, under 95% seen once. Sequences were obtained from naive CD8+ T cells from PBMCs. These receptors originate from a man between 18 and 29 years old in good health. Some clones in this sample may be carry-over from other donors' samples. The CDR3 runs from the conserved cysteine through the conserved F or W. A D gene is named only where the DNA matches it firmly. Expanded clones are given a class, and other clones once, few, many or no size at all.

j_call | clone_size | cdr3_length | v_call | d_call | cdr3_aa | cdr3_nt
TRBJ2-2 | . | 13 | TRBV11-2 | . | CASSLGTTGELFF | TGTGCCAGCAGCTTGGGAACCACCGGGGAGCTGTTTTTT
TRBJ2-7 | . | 15 | TRBV27 | TRBD1 | CASSLKDRGTYEQYF | TGTGCCAGCAGTTTAAAGGACAGGGGTACCTACGAGCAGTACTTC
TRBJ2-3 | . | 12 | TRBV5-6 | . | CASSLRGDTQYF | TGTGCCAGCAGCCTAAGAGGGGATACGCAGTATTTT
TRBJ1-5 | . | 14 | TRBV7-2 | . | CASSFSGGNQPQHF | TGTGCCAGCAGCTTTAGTGGGGGGAATCAGCCCCAGCATTTT
TRBJ2-7 | once | 12 | TRBV10-3 | . | CAIRTGSYEQYF | TGTGCCATCAGGACCGGGAGCTACGAGCAGTACTTC
TRBJ2-1 | . | 16 | TRBV29-1 | . | CSVEGEFESSYNEQFF | TGCAGCGTTGAAGGTGAGTTCGAGAGCTCCTACAATGAGCAGTTCTTC
TRBJ2-3 | . | 23 | TRBV15 | . | CATSPLYSGPASEVGFRTDTQYF | TGTGCCACCAGTCCACTATATAGCGGCCCCGCTTCGGAAGTCGGGTTCCGCACAGATACGCAGTATTTT
TRBJ2-7 | few | 13 | TRBV7-9 | . | CASSLGVGYEQYF | TGTGCCAGCAGCTTAGGAGTAGGGTACGAGCAGTACTTC
TRBJ2-7 | . | 15 | TRBV7-8 | . | CASSLSQGNSYEQYF | TGTGCCAGCAGCTTATCTCAGGGTAACTCCTACGAGCAGTACTTC
TRBJ2-3 | . | 14 | TRBV5-6 | . | CASSQAWGLDTQYF | TGTGCCAGCAGCCAGGCTTGGGGGCTGGATACGCAGTATTTT
TRBJ2-3 | . | 13 | TRBV4-1 | . | CASSQDNRDTQYF | TGCGCCAGCAGCCAAGATAACCGAGATACGCAGTATTTT
TRBJ2-5 | . | 15 | TRBV11-3 | TRBD2 | CASSLGGGAEETQYF | TGTGCCAGCAGCTTAGGCGGGGGAGCCGAAGAGACCCAGTACTTC
TRBJ2-7 | . | 15 | TRBV27 | TRBD2 | CASSLEASGTYEQYF | TGTGCCAGCAGTTTAGAGGCTAGCGGGACCTACGAGCAGTACTTC
TRBJ2-7 | . | 17 | TRBV6-7 | TRBD2 | CASTAWTSGNLSYEQYF | TGTGCCAGCACCGCATGGACTAGCGGGAACCTCTCCTACGAGCAGTACTTC
TRBJ2-1 | . | 12 | TRBV7-9 | TRBD1 | CASSLGGQAPFF | TGTGCCAGCAGCTTAGGGGGACAGGCCCCGTTCTTC
TRBJ1-1 | few | 14 | TRBV9 | . | CASSVGLLNTEAFF | TGTGCCAGCAGCGTGGGTCTTCTGAACACTGAAGCTTTCTTT
TRBJ2-7 | . | 15 | TRBV7-9 | . | CASSLTSIGGDEQYF | TGTGCCAGCAGCTTAACGTCTATCGGCGGGGACGAGCAGTACTTC
TRBJ2-7 | . | 13 | TRBV27 | . | CASSFLLGAEQYF | TGTGCCAGCAGTTTCCTCCTGGGGGCCGAGCAGTACTTC
TRBJ1-2 | . | 14 | TRBV9 | . | CASSVGDGDYGYTF | TGTGCCAGCAGCGTAGGGGACGGAGACTATGGCTACACCTTC
TRBJ2-1 | . | 13 | TRBV9 | . | CASSATTYNEQFF | TGTGCCAGCAGCGCCACCACATACAATGAGCAGTTCTTC